This T cell receptor (beta chain) originates from a study of blood T cells in healthy people across ages. Combining a sample-barcoded 5' primer with a J-beta primer mix, a second PCR ran for roughly 7 to 12 cycles. TCRdb called the 5' RACE reads again in MiXCR, with one record for every CDR3 protein. The repertoire has around 900,000 distinct CDR3 sequences, roughly 26% of them found once; the top ten carry 15% to 20%. Germline V lookup: CDR1 SGHRS, CDR2 YFSETQ. V shed 1 base and J 3 bases; nucleotides not matched to a gene: 14. The CDR3 contains 20 residues. This clonotype has a single count. This sequence joins TRBV5-1 and TRBJ2-3; 13 bases align to TRBD2. The sample taken for sequencing was blood. The receptor was derived from a woman older than 75 in good health. As DNA, the CDR3 is TGCGCCAGCAGCTTGCAACCCGGACTAGCGGGAGTGAGAATAACAGATACGCAGTATTTT. Encoded protein: CASSLQPGLAGVRITDTQYF.